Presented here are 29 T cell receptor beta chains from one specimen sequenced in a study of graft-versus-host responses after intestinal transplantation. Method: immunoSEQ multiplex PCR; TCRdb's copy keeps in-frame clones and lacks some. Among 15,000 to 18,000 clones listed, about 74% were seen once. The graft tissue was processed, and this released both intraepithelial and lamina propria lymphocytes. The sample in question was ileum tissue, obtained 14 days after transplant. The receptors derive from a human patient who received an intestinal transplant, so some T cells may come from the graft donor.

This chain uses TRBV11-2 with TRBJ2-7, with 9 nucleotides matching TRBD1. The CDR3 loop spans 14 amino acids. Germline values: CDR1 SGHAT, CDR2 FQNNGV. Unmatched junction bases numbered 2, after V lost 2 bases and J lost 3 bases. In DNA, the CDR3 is TGTGCCAGCAGCTTACTGGGACAGGGCTACGAGCAGTACTTC. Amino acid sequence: CASSLLGQGYEQYF.

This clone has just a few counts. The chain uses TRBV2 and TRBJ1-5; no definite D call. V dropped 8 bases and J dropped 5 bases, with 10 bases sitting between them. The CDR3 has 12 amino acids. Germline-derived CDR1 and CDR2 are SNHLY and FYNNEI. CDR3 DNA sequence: TGTGCCAGCGGCGACGGATATCAGCCCCAGCATTTT. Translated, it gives CASGDGYQPQHF.

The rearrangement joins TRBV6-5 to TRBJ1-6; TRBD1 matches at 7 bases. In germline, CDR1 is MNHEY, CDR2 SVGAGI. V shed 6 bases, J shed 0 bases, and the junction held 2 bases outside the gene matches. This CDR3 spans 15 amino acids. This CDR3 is CASRPGGSYNSPLHF. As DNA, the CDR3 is TGTGCCAGCAGACCAGGGGGCTCCTATAATTCACCCCTCCACTTT.

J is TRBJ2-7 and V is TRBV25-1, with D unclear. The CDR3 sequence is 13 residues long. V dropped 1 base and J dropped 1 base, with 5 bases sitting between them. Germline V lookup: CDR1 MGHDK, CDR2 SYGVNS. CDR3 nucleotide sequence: TGTGCCAGCAGTGAATCCAATTCCTACGAGCAGTACTTC. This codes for CASSESNSYEQYF.

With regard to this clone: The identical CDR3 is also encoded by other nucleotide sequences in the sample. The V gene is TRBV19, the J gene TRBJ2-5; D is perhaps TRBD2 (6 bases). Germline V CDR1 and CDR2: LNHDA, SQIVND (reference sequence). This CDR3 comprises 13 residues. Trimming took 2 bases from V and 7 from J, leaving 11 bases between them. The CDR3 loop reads CASSISGRGTQYF. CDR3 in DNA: TGTGCCAGTAGTATATCTGGGCGGGGGACCCAGTACTTC.

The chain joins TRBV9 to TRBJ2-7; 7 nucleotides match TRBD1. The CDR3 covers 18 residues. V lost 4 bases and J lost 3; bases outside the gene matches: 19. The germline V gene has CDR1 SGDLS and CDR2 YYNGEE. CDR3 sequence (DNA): TGTGCCAGCAGCACAACTGAGGATGACAGGGAAGGTCGCTACGAGCAGTACTTC. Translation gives CASSTTEDDREGRYEQYF.

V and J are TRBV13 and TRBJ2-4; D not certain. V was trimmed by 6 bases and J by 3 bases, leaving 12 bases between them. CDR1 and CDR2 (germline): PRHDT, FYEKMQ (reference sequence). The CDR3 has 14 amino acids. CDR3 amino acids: CASSSFAVKNIQYF. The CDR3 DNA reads TGTGCCAGCAGTTCCTTCGCGGTCAAAAACATTCAGTACTTC.

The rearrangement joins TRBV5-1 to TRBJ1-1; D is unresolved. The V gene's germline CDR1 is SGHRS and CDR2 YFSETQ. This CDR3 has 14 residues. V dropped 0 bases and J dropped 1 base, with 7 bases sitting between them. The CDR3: CASSLVLRNTEAFF. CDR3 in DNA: TGCGCCAGCAGCTTGGTTTTACGGAACACTGAAGCTTTCTTT.

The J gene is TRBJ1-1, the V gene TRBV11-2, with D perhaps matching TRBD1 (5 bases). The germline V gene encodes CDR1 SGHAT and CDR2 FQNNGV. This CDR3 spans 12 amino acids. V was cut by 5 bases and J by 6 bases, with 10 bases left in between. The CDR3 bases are TGTGCCAGCAGCGAGTCAGGGCCTGAAGCTTTCTTT. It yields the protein CASSESGPEAFF.

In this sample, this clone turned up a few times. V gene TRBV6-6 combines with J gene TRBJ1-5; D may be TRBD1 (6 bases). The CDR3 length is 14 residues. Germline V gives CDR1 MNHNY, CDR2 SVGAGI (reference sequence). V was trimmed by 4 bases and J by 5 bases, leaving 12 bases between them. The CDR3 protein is CASSSGDIYQPQHF. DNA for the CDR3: TGTGCCAGCAGTTCGGGGGACATATATCAGCCCCAGCATTTT.

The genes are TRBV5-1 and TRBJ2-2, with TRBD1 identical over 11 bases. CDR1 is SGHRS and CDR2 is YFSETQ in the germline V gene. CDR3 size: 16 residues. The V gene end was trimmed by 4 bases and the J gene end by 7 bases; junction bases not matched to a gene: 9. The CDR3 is CASSAGQGAFGGELFF. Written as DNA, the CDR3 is TGCGCCAGCAGCGCTGGACAGGGGGCGTTTGGCGGGGAGCTGTTTTTT.

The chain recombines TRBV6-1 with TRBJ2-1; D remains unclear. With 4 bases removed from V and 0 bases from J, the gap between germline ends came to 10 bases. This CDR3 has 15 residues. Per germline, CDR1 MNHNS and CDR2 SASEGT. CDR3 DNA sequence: TGTGCCAGCAGTGTCAGCACAAGCTCCTACAATGAGCAGTTCTTC. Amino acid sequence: CASSVSTSSYNEQFF.

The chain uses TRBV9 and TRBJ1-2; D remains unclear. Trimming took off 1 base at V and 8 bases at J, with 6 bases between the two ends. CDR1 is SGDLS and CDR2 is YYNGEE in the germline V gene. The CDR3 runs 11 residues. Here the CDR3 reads CASSVNGGYTF. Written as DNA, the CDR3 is TGTGCCAGCAGCGTAAACGGGGGCTACACCTTC.

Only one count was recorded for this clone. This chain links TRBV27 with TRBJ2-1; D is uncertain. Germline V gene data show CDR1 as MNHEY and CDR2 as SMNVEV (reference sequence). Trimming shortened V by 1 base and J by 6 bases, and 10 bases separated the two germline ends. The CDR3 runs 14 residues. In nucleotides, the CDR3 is TGTGCCAGCAGTTTATTGGTGGCCATCAATGAGCAGTTCTTC. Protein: CASSLLVAINEQFF.

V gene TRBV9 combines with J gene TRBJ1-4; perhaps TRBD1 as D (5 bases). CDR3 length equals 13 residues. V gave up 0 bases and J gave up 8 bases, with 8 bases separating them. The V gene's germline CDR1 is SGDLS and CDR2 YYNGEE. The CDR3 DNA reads TGTGCCAGCAGCGTAGATGGGGGGGAAAAACTGTTTTTT. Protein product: CASSVDGGEKLFF.

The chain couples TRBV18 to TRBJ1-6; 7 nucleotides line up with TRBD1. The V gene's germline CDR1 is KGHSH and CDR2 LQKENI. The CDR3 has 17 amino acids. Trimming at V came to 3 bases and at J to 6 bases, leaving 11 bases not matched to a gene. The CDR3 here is CASSPRGGGKGNSPLHF. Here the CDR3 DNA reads TGTGCCAGCTCACCCCGTGGAGGGGGCAAGGGTAATTCACCCCTCCACTTT.

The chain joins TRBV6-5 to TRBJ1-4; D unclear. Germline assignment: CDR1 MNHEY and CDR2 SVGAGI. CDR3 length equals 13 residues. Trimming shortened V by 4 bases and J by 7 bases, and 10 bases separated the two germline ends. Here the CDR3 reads CASSSPEGEKLFF. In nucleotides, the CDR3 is TGTGCCAGCAGTTCCCCCGAGGGTGAAAAACTGTTTTTT.

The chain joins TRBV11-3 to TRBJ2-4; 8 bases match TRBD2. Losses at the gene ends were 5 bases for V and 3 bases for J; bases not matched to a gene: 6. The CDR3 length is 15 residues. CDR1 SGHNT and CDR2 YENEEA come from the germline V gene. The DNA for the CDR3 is TGTGCCAGCAGCCCGGGGGGGCTAAGCAAAAACATTCAGTACTTC. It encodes CASSPGGLSKNIQYF. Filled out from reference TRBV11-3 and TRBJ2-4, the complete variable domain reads EAGVVQSPRYKIIEKKQPVAFWCNPISGHNTLYWYLQNLGQGPELLIRYENEEAVDDSQLPKDRFSAERLKGVDSTLKIQPAELGDSAVYLCASSPGGLSKNIQYFGAGTRLSVL.

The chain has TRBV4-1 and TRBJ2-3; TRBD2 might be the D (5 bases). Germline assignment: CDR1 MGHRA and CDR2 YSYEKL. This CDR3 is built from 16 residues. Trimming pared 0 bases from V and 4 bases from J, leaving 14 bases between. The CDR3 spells CASSQDEASNADTQYF. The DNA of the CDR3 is TGCGCCAGCAGCCAAGATGAAGCTAGCAACGCAGATACGCAGTATTTT.

CDR3 protein: CASSEYWDREGNEQFF. The CDR3 DNA is TGTGCCAGCAGTGAATATTGGGACCGAGAAGGAAATGAGCAGTTCTTC. The chain joins TRBV25-1 to TRBJ2-1; the D call may be TRBD1 or TRBD2 (5 bases each). Per germline, CDR1 MGHDK and CDR2 SYGVNS. V was trimmed by 0 bases and J by 7 bases, leaving 16 bases between them. This CDR3 comprises 16 residues.

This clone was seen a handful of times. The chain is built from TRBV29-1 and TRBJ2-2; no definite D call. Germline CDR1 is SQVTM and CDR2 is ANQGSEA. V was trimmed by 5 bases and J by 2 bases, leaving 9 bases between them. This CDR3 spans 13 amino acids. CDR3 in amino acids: CSVFATNTGELFF. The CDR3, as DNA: TGCAGCGTTTTTGCCACCAACACCGGGGAGCTGTTTTTT.

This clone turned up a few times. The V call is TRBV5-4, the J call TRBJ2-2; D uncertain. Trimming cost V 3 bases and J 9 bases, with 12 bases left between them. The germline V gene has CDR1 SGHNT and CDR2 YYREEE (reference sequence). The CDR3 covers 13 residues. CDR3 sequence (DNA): TGTGCCAGCAGCTCAATGGGTATCCGGGAGCTGTTTTTT. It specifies CASSSMGIRELFF.

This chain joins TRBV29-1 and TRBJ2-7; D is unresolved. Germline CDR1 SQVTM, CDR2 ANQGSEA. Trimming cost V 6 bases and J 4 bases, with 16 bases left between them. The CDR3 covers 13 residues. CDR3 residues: CSVSPPLGYEQYF. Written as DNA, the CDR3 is TGCAGCGTCTCTCCCCCACTGGGTTACGAGCAGTACTTC.

This CDR3 is CASRNTGDGAYTEAFF. CDR3 DNA: TGTGCCAGCAGGAATACAGGGGACGGAGCATACACTGAAGCTTTCTTT. The rearrangement joins TRBV9 to TRBJ1-1; 7 bases line up with TRBD1. This CDR3 is 16 amino acids long. V lost 5 bases, J lost 3 bases, and 13 bases stayed unmatched. Germline CDR1 SGDLS, CDR2 YYNGEE.

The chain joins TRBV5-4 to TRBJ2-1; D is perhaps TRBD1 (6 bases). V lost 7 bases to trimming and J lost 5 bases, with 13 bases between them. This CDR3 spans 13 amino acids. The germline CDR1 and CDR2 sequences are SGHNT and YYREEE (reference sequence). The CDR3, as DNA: TGTGCCAGCTGCCCCAGGGGTCACAATGAGCAGTTCTTC. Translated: CASCPRGHNEQFF. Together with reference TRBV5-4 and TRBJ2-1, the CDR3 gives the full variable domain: ETGVTQSPTHLIKTRGQQVTLRCSSQSGHNTVSWYQQALGQGPQFIFQYYREEENGRGNFPPRFSGLQFPNYSSELNVNALELDDSALYLCASCPRGHNEQFFGPGTRLTVL.

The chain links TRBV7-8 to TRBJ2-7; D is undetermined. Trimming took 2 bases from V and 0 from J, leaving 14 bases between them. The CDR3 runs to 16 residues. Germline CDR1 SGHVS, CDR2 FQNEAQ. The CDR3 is CASSLSEVHSSYEQYF. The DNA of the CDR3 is TGTGCCAGCAGCTTAAGTGAGGTCCATAGCTCCTACGAGCAGTACTTC.

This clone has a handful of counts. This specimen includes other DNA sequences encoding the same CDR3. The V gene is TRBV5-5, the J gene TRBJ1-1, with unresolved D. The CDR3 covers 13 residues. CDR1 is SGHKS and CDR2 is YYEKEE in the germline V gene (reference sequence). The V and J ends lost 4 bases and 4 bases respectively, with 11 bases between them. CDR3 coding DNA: TGTGCCAGCAGCCGAACAGTGGGCACTGAAGCTTTCTTT. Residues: CASSRTVGTEAFF.

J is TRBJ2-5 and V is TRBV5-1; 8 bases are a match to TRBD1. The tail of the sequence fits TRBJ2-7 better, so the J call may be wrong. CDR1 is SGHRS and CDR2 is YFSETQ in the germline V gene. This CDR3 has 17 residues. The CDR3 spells CASTQGTGVVDFYEQYF. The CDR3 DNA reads TGCGCCAGCACCCAAGGGACAGGAGTAGTCGATTTCTACGAGCAGTACTTC.

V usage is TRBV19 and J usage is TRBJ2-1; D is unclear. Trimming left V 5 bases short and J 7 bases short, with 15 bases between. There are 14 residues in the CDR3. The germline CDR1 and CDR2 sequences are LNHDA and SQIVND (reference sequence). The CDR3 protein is CASSYGDGINEQFF. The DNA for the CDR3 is TGTGCCAGTAGTTACGGCGACGGCATAAATGAGCAGTTCTTC.